This T cell receptor beta chain comes out of a study of identical twins. General observations from the study: Partial confounding of zero-insertion analyses by invariant MAIT and iNKT cells was possible. Out-of-frame TCR alpha sharing in monozygotic twins exceeded recombination model predictions.

TCRdb ran MiXCR on the 5' RACE reads and lists one entry per CDR3 protein. The sample yields around 300,000 distinct CDR3 sequences, approximately 8% seen once. This clonotype showed up just a few times. Its specificity is unknown. CDR1 SGHVS and CDR2 FQNEAQ come from the germline V gene. This CDR3 has 15 residues. The J segment lost 5 bases and the V segment lost 4 bases, leaving 5 bases of the junction unmatched. These records were also assigned to another study, of yellow fever vaccine responses in identical twins. That publication notes: Reported findings indicate that twins' vaccine T cell responses seemed partially convergent, partially personalized.

This chain joins TRBV7-8 and TRBJ2-1, with 10 bases lining up with TRBD1. This receptor was obtained from a woman under 30 in good health. Sequencing input: memory (CD45RO+) T cells sorted from blood. CDR3 loop: CASSWTGGWHNEQFF. The DNA of the CDR3 is TGTGCCAGCAGCTGGACAGGGGGGTGGCACAATGAGCAGTTCTTC.